This T cell receptor (beta chain) was captured in a study of vaccination and CD4 T cells after COVID-19. Across the study: Four females and six males made up the convalescents, two of whom were Hispanic.

The study sequenced cultured CD4+ T cell DNA using the Oncomine TCR Beta short-read assay. In TCRdb, the PCR reads were re-called with MiXCR into one record per CDR3 protein. The sample carries about 19,000 distinct CDR3 sequences, roughly 55% recorded once. The CDR3 contains 15 residues. V lost 8 bases and J 3 bases, leaving 17 bases between the germline ends. Germline CDR1 reads SNHLY; CDR2 reads FYNNEI. Treatment given: roughly nine-day PBMC culture with coronavirus spike peptide pools or control peptides (ViraFEST assay). Peptide-pool expansion of antigen-specific T cells preceded TCR sequencing in ViraFEST. Concerning this clonotype itself: The antigen remains undetermined.

Whole-study findings and limits: A median about 83% of convalescent patients' SARS-CoV-2-reactive clones emerged only after vaccination. A comparatively limited set of convalescent patients was examined, with no early post-infection timepoints.

The chain carries TRBV2 and TRBJ1-5, with TRBD1 as a possible D gene (6 bases). Sample: CD4+ T cells from blood, cultured in vitro, taken before SARS-CoV-2 vaccination. This receptor was identified in a human donor who had recovered from COVID-19. The DNA of the CDR3 is TGTGCCAGCGAGAGAGGGGGGGCCAACAATCAGCCCCAGCATTTT. Protein sequence: CASERGGANNQPQHF.